One sample yielded the 14 T cell receptor beta chains listed below, sequenced in a study of blood T cells in healthy people across ages. Alongside a J-beta primer mix, a sample-barcoded 5' primer served in a second PCR lasting roughly 7 to 11 cycles. TCRdb processed the 5' RACE reads anew with MiXCR; each CDR3 protein has one entry. This repertoire shows 650,000 to 800,000 distinct CDR3 sequences, around 43% found once; its top ten account for around 21%. Sample: blood. These receptors originate from a man aged 55 to 69 in good health.

The V call is TRBV6-2 or TRBV6-3, the J call TRBJ2-7; 9 bases match TRBD2. Germline V gene data show CDR1 as MNHEY and CDR2 as SVGEGT. This CDR3 is built from 16 residues. The ends lost 4 bases at V and 0 bases at J; junction bases unmatched: 7. The DNA of the CDR3 is TGTGCCAGCAGTTTAGCCGGGACTAGCACCTCCTACGAGCAGTACTTC. This gives the protein CASSLAGTSTSYEQYF.

The chain joins TRBV7-2 to TRBJ2-5, with D tentatively TRBD1 or TRBD2 (5 bases each). The assigned J gene may be wrong: the sequence end matches TRBJ2-1 better. The CDR3 spans 15 residues. Germline V gene sequence: CDR1 SGHTA, CDR2 FQGNSA. The CDR3 here is CASSLARGTQETQFF. The CDR3 coding sequence is TGTGCCAGCAGCTTAGCGAGGGGAACTCAAGAGACCCAGTTCTTC.

Comment on this clonotype: At one of its ends the junction is not consistent with the germline gene, which may arise from a read error. The chain has TRBV2 and TRBJ2-7; TRBD1 might be the D (6 bases). Germline-derived CDR1 and CDR2 are SNHLY and FYNNEI. The CDR3 is made up of 14 amino acids. The CDR3 is CAGRKTGQSYEQYF. CDR3 sequence (DNA): TGTGCCGGCAGAAAAACCGGACAGTCCTACGAGCAGTACTTC.

The V call is TRBV11-2, the J call TRBJ1-6; D call uncertain. The CDR3 has 15 residues. Germline V CDR1 and CDR2: SGHAT, FQNNGV. Trimming took 5 bases from V and 4 from J, leaving 12 bases between them. This chain's CDR3 is CASSVISGYNSPLHF. The CDR3 DNA reads TGTGCCAGCAGCGTTATCTCGGGATATAATTCACCCCTCCACTTT.

V is TRBV4-1 and J is TRBJ1-2; 9 nucleotides match TRBD1. The CDR3 totals 14 residues. Germline V gene data show CDR1 as MGHRA and CDR2 as YSYEKL. Trimming removed 6 bases from V and 8 bases from J; junction bases left unmatched: 10. CDR3 loop: CASRGTGTNTGYTF. CDR3 sequence (DNA): TGCGCCAGCAGGGGGACAGGGACAAATACCGGCTACACCTTC.

V and J are TRBV6-1 and TRBJ2-5; D call uncertain. CDR1 and CDR2 from the germline V gene are MNHNS and SASEGT. The CDR3 length is 12 residues. V was clipped by 0 bases and J by 5 bases, with 4 bases between them. For the CDR3, the DNA is TGTGCCAGCAGTGAAGCGGGGGAGACCCAGTACTTC. Its protein is CASSEAGETQYF.

The CDR3 sequence is CATSASTDTQYF. The CDR3 bases are TGTGCCACTTCCGCCAGCACAGATACGCAGTATTTT. The rearrangement joins TRBV6-6 to TRBJ2-3; D gene unclear. Germline loops: CDR1 MNHNY, CDR2 SVGAGI (reference sequence). The CDR3 sequence is 12 residues long. Trimming stripped 10 bases from V and 0 bases from J, with 8 bases between.

This clonotype was counted at least ten times. This rearrangement joins TRBV20-1 to TRBJ1-5, with TRBD1 as a possible D gene (5 bases). CDR1 is DFQATT and CDR2 is SNEGSKA in the germline V gene (reference sequence). This CDR3 is 13 amino acids long. V was clipped by 2 bases and J by 3 bases, with 8 bases between them. As DNA, the CDR3 is TGCAGTGCTAGATCAGGGATCAATCAGCCCCAGCATTTT. Its protein is CSARSGINQPQHF.

The chain links TRBV27 to TRBJ2-7; possible D gene TRBD1, 5 bases. Germline lookup yields CDR1 MNHEY and CDR2 SMNVEV (reference sequence). This CDR3 region has 16 residues. V was trimmed by 1 base and J by 6 bases, leaving 19 bases between them. In DNA, the CDR3 is TGTGCCAGCAGTTTATACCCAAAGACAGCTAATATCGAGCAGTACTTC. Encoded protein: CASSLYPKTANIEQYF.

This clonotype has more than one count but fewer than ten. CDR3 region: CSAWGLAGKETQYF. In DNA form, the CDR3 reads TGCAGTGCGTGGGGACTAGCCGGCAAAGAGACCCAGTACTTC. J is TRBJ2-5 and V is TRBV20-1, with 9 bases that match TRBD2. The V gene end was trimmed by 6 bases and the J gene end by 3 bases; junction bases not matched to a gene: 8. Germline V gene sequence: CDR1 DFQATT, CDR2 SNEGSKA (reference sequence). CDR3 length: 14 residues.

This chain links TRBV20-1 with TRBJ2-3; D is unresolved. Trimming took 0 bases from V and 5 from J, leaving 18 bases between them. The CDR3 has 16 amino acids. Germline V lookup: CDR1 DFQATT, CDR2 SNEGSKA (reference sequence). The CDR3: CSAREVSRRDQDTQYF. CDR3 bases: TGCAGTGCTAGAGAGGTCTCGCGCCGAGACCAAGATACGCAGTATTTT.

The gene calls are TRBV6-1 and TRBJ1-1; no reliable D call. Germline V gene lookup returns CDR1 MNHNS and CDR2 SASEGT. V lost 5 bases and J 0 bases, leaving 16 bases between the germline ends. The CDR3 extends over 16 amino acids. The CDR3 bases are TGTGCCAGCAGTACCCACCTTCTGGGGATGAACACTGAAGCTTTCTTT. It yields the protein CASSTHLLGMNTEAFF.

The CDR3 sequence is CASSQVSGGAADTQYF. In nucleotides, the CDR3 is TGCGCCAGCAGCCAAGTTAGCGGGGGAGCTGCAGATACGCAGTATTTT. The chain is built from TRBV4-3 and TRBJ2-3, with TRBD2 identical over 9 bases. The V segment lost 1 base and the J segment 4 bases; nucleotides outside the gene matches: 6. This CDR3 is 16 amino acids long. CDR1 is LGHNA, CDR2 YSLEER, per germline.

This clonotype was seen only once. The V and J genes are TRBV6-2 or TRBV6-3 and TRBJ1-2; D perhaps matches TRBD1 (6 bases). Trimming removed 2 bases at V and 5 bases at J, with 12 bases between. This CDR3 contains 14 residues. From germline, CDR1 is MNHEY and CDR2 SVGEGT. The CDR3 DNA follows: TGTGCCAGCAGTTACCCAGGGGTTGGATATGGCTACACCTTC. The encoded protein is CASSYPGVGYGYTF.